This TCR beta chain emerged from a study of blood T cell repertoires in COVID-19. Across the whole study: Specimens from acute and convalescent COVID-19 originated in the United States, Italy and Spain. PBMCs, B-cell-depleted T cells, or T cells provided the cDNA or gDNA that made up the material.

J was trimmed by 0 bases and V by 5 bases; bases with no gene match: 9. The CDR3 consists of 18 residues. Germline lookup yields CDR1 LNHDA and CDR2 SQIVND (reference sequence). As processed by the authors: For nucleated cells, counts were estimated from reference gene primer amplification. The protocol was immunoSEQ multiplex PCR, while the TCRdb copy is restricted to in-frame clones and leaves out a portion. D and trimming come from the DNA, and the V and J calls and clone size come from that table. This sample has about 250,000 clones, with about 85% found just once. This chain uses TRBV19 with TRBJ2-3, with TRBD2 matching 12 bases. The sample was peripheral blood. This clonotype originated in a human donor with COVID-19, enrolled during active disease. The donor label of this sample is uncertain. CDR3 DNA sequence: TGTGCCAGTAGTGGAAGGGGACTAGCGGGCGCTAGCACAGATACGCAGTATTTT. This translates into CASSGRGLAGASTDTQYF.